This TCR beta chain was profiled in a study of neurological immune-mediated disorders. General observations from the study: When the repertoires were grouped phylogenetically, those of 18 of the 34 multiple sclerosis patients came together in a single cluster of related CDR3 sequences, which points to a possible repertoire-level signature. Multiple sclerosis, the disease with the least TCR clonal expansion, fell below healthy controls, whereas HTLV-1-associated myelopathy showed the most.

Unsorted libraries were generated from 2 million PBMCs held at -80 degrees C. This clonotype was detected many times. Its target is unknown. The cDNA came from 5'RACE with 10-nucleotide random UMIs. TCRdb re-analysed the 5' RACE reads in MiXCR, keeping a single row per CDR3 protein. The table records 25,000 to 35,000 distinct CDR3 sequences, around 1.5% of them present only once. There are 17 residues in the CDR3. Germline V gene sequence: CDR1 LNHNV, CDR2 YYDKDF (reference sequence). V lost 3 bases to trimming and J lost 4 bases; unmatched junction nucleotides: 7. The sequence was collected from a young woman with multiple sclerosis. The genes are TRBV15 and TRBJ2-1; 12 bases are shared with TRBD2. Sequenced sample: PBMCs. The CDR3 reads CATSRDTGTSGYNEQFF. The CDR3 nucleotides are TGTGCCACCAGCAGGGACACCGGGACTAGCGGGTACAATGAGCAGTTCTTC. Based on the CDR3 plus reference TRBV15 and TRBJ2-1, the full variable domain is DAMVIQNPRYQVTQFGKPVTLSCSQTLNHNVMYWYQQKSSQAPKLLFHYYDKDFNNEADTPDNFQSRRPNTSFCFLDIRSPGLGDTAMYLCATSRDTGTSGYNEQFFGPGTRLTVL.